These T cell receptor beta chains were read from a single sample in a study of low-dose radiotherapy and immunotherapy resistance in tumors. One entry per CDR3 protein, called by TCRdb with MiXCR from the reads. The table includes tens of thousands of distinct CDR3 sequences, approximately 25% detected once. Here the sequenced sample was PBMCs, taken before treatment. These receptor sequences come from a male donor with prostate cancer. Both conserved end residues are part of each CDR3. A D gene is named only where the DNA matches it firmly. Rows may omit the clone size; those that give it use once, few, many or a size class.

len	abundance	d_gene	v_gene	j_gene	CDR3aa	CDR3nt
14	many	-	TRBV5-4	TRBJ2-2	CASSTGEVAGELFF	TGTGCCAGCAGTACGGGGGAGGTGGCCGGGGAGCTGTTTTTT
12	many	-	TRBV7-9	TRBJ2-7	CASSSPPYEQYF	TGTGCCAGCAGCTCACCCCCCTACGAGCAGTACTTC
17	few	TRBD2	TRBV2	TRBJ2-2	CASSPGGLTALDGELFF	TGTGCCAGCAGTCCGGGAGGACTGACAGCCCTGGACGGGGAGCTGTTTTTT
16	-	TRBD1	TRBV5-6	TRBJ1-1	CASNRPGTGPGTEAFF	TGTGCCAGCAATCGTCCCGGGACAGGTCCGGGCACTGAAGCTTTCTTT
13	many	-	TRBV30	TRBJ2-1	CAWSGPRVNEQFF	TGTGCCTGGAGTGGCCCAAGGGTTAATGAGCAGTTCTTC
13	many	-	TRBV7-9	TRBJ2-7	CASTPGVGNEQYF	TGTGCCAGCACCCCAGGGGTGGGTAACGAGCAGTACTTC
15	many	-	TRBV6-1	TRBJ2-1	CASSVAGLPGNEQFF	TGTGCCAGCAGTGTGGCGGGGCTCCCCGGGAATGAGCAGTTCTTC
15	many	TRBD2	TRBV11-2	TRBJ2-7	CASSLVLAGDGEQYF	TGTGCCAGCAGCTTAGTGCTAGCGGGAGACGGCGAGCAGTACTTC
17	many	TRBD1	TRBV7-2	TRBJ2-2	CASRPGTGGMGTGELFF	TGTGCCAGCAGGCCTGGGACAGGGGGAATGGGCACCGGGGAGCTGTTTTTT
15	-	TRBD1	TRBV2	TRBJ2-3	CASSERGGGTDTQYF	TGTGCCAGCAGTGAACGAGGGGGCGGCACAGATACGCAGTATTTT
15	many	TRBD1	TRBV2	TRBJ1-1	CASSTRQGANTEAFF	TGTGCCAGCAGTACTAGACAGGGGGCGAACACTGAAGCTTTCTTT
15	many	TRBD2	TRBV3-1	TRBJ2-1	CASSQESGSHNEQFF	TGTGCCAGCAGCCAAGAGAGCGGGAGTCACAATGAGCAGTTCTTC
15	many	TRBD1	TRBV28	TRBJ1-2	CASIASGQGGYGYTF	TGTGCCAGCATCGCTTCCGGCCAGGGGGGCTATGGCTACACCTTC
14	many	-	TRBV27	TRBJ1-2	CASSLKGFGYGYTF	TGTGCCAGCAGTTTGAAGGGGTTCGGTTATGGCTACACCTTC
14	once	-	TRBV5-1	TRBJ1-1	CASSLGAENTEAFF	TGCGCCAGCAGCTTGGGCGCGGAGAACACTGAAGCTTTCTTT
16	once	TRBD1	TRBV9	TRBJ1-6	CASSQAYRGGNSPLHF	TGTGCCAGCAGCCAGGCCTACAGGGGAGGTAATTCACCCCTCCACTTT
15	many	-	TRBV20-1	TRBJ1-5	CSAPTGTQTNQPQHF	TGCAGTGCTCCTACCGGGACACAAACGAATCAGCCCCAGCATTTT
18	many	TRBD2	TRBV7-9	TRBJ2-5	CASSLARTSGEIEETQYF	TGTGCCAGCAGCTTAGCCCGGACTAGCGGGGAGATTGAAGAGACCCAGTACTTC
12	medium-sized	-	TRBV29-1	TRBJ1-2	CSANTLGYGYTF	TGCAGCGCTAACACGCTCGGCTATGGCTACACCTTC
16	few	TRBD1	TRBV5-6	TRBJ2-7	CASSLVVGQGTMGQYF	TGTGCCAGCAGCTTGGTGGTGGGACAGGGCACTATGGGGCAGTACTTC
15	few	TRBD2	TRBV6-2/TRBV6-3	TRBJ2-3	CASSYSSGGTDTQYF	TGTGCCAGCAGTTACTCTAGCGGGGGCACAGATACGCAGTATTTT
15	few	-	TRBV18	TRBJ2-2	CASSVLDANTGELFF	TGTGCCAGCTCAGTCCTGGACGCGAACACCGGGGAGCTGTTTTTT
15	many	-	TRBV12-3/TRBV12-4	TRBJ1-2	CASSFLRQSNYGYTF	TGTGCCAGCAGTTTCCTCCGACAGTCTAACTATGGCTACACCTTC
16	many	TRBD2	TRBV29-1	TRBJ2-1	CSVEPQGLAGLNEQFF	TGCAGCGTTGAACCGCAGGGACTAGCGGGGCTTAATGAGCAGTTCTTC
14	many	-	TRBV7-9	TRBJ1-1	CASSLDNVNTEAFF	TGTGCCAGCAGCTTAGATAACGTGAACACTGAAGCTTTCTTT
16	few	TRBD2	TRBV5-1	TRBJ2-7	CASSLQVSAGDYEQYF	TGCGCCAGCAGCTTGCAGGTCTCCGCGGGAGACTACGAGCAGTACTTC
15	many	TRBD2	TRBV2	TRBJ2-1	CASRDGRGTYNEQFF	TGTGCCAGCAGGGACGGGAGGGGAACCTACAATGAGCAGTTCTTC
16	many	TRBD2	TRBV20-1	TRBJ2-2	CSASPRGGHRVGELFF	TGCAGTGCTAGTCCCCGCGGGGGGCATAGAGTCGGGGAGCTGTTTTTT
14	many	TRBD1	TRBV12-3/TRBV12-4	TRBJ2-1	CASSFRTGTMVQFF	TGTGCCAGCAGTTTTAGGACAGGTACAATGGTGCAGTTCTTC
13	-	TRBD1	TRBV18	TRBJ2-7	CASTRQGEYEQYF	TGTGCCAGCACCCGACAGGGGGAATACGAGCAGTACTTC
14	many	-	TRBV12-3/TRBV12-4	TRBJ1-2	CASSPSGVVYGYTF	TGTGCCAGCAGCCCCTCGGGGGTTGTCTATGGCTACACCTTC
14	few	-	TRBV29-1	TRBJ2-3	CSVEGSVSTDTQYF	TGCAGCGTTGAAGGGTCGGTTAGCACAGATACGCAGTATTTT
14	-	-	TRBV4-2	TRBJ1-3	CASSRQFSGNTIYF	TGTGCCAGCAGCCGACAGTTTTCTGGAAACACCATATATTTT
16	-	TRBD2	TRBV5-1	TRBJ2-1	CASSLALAGTYNEQFF	TGCGCCAGCAGCTTGGCGCTAGCGGGGACCTACAATGAGCAGTTCTTC
15	-	-	TRBV20-1	TRBJ2-7	CSASPGTSFHHEQYF	TGCAGTGCTAGTCCTGGAACTTCCTTTCACCACGAGCAGTACTTC
13	many	TRBD1	TRBV5-6	TRBJ1-2	CASSWTGAYGYTF	TGTGCCAGCAGCTGGACAGGGGCCTATGGCTACACCTTC
18	many	TRBD2	TRBV5-6	TRBJ2-1	CASSPVRAGGQPYNEQFF	TGTGCCAGCAGCCCTGTAAGGGCGGGAGGCCAACCCTACAATGAGCAGTTCTTC
17	many	-	TRBV5-5	TRBJ2-6	CASSLDRDYSGANVLTF	TGTGCCAGCAGCTTGGACAGGGATTACTCTGGGGCCAACGTCCTGACTTTC
12	many	-	TRBV5-1	TRBJ1-2	CASSLGDYGYTF	TGCGCCAGCAGCTTGGGCGACTATGGCTACACCTTC
13	-	-	TRBV10-3	TRBJ2-7	CAISENPGDEQYF	TGTGCCATCAGTGAGAACCCGGGAGACGAGCAGTACTTC
10	-	-	TRBV29-1	TRBJ2-5	CSVGEETQYF	TGCAGCGTTGGGGAAGAGACCCAGTACTTC